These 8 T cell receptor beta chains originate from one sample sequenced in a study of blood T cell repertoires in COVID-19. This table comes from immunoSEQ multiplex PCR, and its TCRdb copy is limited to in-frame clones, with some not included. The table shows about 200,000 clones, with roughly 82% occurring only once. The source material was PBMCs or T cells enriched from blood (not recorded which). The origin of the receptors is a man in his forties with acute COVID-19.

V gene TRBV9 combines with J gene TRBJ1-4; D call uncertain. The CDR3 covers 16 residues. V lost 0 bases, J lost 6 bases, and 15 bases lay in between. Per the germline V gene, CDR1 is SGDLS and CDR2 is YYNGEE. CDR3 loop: CASSVGGFPADEKLFF. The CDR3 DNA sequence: TGTGCCAGCAGCGTAGGCGGCTTTCCGGCGGATGAAAAACTGTTTTTT.

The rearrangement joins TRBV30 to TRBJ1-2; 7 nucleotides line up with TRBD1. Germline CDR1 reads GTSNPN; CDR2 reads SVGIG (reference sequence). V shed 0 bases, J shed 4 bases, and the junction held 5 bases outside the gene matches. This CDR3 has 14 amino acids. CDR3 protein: CAWSVGQRSYGYTF. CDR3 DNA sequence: TGTGCCTGGAGTGTGGGACAGAGGAGCTATGGCTACACCTTC.

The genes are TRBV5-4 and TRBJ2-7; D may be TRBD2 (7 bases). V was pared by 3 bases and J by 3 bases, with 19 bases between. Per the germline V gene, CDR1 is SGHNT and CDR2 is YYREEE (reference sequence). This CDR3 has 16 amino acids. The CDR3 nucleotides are TGTGCCAGCAGCTCCCCGGGGGGCAGGGCGAACTACGAGCAGTACTTC. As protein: CASSSPGGRANYEQYF.

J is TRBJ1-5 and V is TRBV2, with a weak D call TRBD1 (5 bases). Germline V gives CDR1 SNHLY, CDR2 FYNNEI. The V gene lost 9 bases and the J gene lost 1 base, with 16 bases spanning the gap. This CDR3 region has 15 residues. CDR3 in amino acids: CASSREGTSNQPQHF. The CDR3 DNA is TGTGCCAGTAGCAGGGAGGGTACGAGCAATCAGCCCCAGCATTTT.

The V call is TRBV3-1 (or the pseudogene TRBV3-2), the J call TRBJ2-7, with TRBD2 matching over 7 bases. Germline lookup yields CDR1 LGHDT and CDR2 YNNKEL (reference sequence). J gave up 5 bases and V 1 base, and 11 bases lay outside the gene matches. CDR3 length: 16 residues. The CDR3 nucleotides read TGTGCCAGCAGCCAAGCAAGCGGGGAACGTCAGAACGAGCAGTACTTC. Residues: CASSQASGERQNEQYF.

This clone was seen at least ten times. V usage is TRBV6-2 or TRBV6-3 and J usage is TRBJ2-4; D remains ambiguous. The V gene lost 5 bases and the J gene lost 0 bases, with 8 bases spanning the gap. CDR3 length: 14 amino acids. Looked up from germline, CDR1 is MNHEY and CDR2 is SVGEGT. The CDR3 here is CASSLSVAKNIQYF. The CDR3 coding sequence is TGTGCCAGCAGTCTCTCAGTAGCCAAAAACATTCAGTACTTC.

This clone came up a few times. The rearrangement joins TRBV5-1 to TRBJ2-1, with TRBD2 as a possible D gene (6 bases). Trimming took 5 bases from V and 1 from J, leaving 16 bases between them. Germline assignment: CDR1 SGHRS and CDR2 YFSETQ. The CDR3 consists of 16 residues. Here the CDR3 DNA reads TGCGCCAGCAGTGGCTTTGGGACTTCATCCTACAATGAGCAGTTCTTC. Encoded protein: CASSGFGTSSYNEQFF.

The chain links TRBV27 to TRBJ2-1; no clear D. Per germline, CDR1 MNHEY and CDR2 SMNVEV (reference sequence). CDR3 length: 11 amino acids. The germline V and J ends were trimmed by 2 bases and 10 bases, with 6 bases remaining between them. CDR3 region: CASSLGAEQFF. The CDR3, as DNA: TGTGCCAGCAGTTTAGGAGCGGAGCAGTTCTTC.